The TCR beta chain described here comes from a study of neurological immune-mediated disorders. General observations from the study: None of the CDR3 amino acid sequences found in expanded clones was shared across subjects. This suggests that the TCR-beta repertoires were private in all groups. The greatest TCR clonal expansion appeared in HTLV-1-associated myelopathy and the smallest, falling below healthy controls, in multiple sclerosis.

Time point described: longitudinal time-point 3. It was by 5'RACE with 10-nucleotide random UMIs that the cDNA was made. From 15-18 subjects, every sequencing run obtained over 160 million TCR-beta sequences. TCRdb reprocessed the 5' RACE reads with MiXCR, giving one entry per CDR3 protein. The repertoire includes around 100,000 distinct CDR3 sequences, about a tenth of them detected once, and about 3% sits in the top ten. In its sample, this clonotype was seen many times. The target antigen is unknown. The receptor's source is a female donor with HTLV-1-associated myelopathy (HAM/TSP). The sample consisted of PBMCs.

CDR3 sequence reads: CASRRDQETQYF. Written as DNA, the CDR3 is TGTGCCAGCAGGCGGGACCAAGAGACCCAGTACTTC. This chain links TRBV11-2 with TRBJ2-5; possibly TRBD2 for D (5 bases). Germline V gives CDR1 SGHAT, CDR2 FQNNGV. CDR3 length equals 12 residues. The V and J ends lost 6 bases and 0 bases respectively, with 5 bases between them.